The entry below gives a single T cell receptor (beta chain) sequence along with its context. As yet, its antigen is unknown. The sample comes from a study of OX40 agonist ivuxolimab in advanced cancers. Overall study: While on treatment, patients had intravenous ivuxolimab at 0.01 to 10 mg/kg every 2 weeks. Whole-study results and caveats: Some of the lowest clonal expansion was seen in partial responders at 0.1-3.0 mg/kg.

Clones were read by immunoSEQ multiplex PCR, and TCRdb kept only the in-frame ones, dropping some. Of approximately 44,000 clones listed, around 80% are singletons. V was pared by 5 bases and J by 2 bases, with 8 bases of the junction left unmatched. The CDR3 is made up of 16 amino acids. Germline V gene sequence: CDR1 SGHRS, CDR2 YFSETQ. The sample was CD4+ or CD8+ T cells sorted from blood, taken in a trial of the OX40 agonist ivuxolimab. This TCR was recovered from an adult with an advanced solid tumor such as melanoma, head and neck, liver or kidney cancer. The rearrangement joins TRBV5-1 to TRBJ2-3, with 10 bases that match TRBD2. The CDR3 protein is CASSWTSGSYTDTQYF. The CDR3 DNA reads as TGCGCCAGCAGTTGGACTAGCGGTAGTTACACAGATACGCAGTATTTT.